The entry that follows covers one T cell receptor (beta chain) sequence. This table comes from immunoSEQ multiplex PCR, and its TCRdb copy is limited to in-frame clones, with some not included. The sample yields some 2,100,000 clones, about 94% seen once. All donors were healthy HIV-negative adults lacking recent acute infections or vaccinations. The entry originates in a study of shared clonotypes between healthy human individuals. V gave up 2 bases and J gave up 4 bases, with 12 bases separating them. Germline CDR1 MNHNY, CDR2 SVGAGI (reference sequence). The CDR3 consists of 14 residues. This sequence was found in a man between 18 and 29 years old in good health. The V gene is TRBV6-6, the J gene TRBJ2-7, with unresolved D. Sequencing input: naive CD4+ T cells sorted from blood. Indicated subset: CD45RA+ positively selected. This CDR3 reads CASSYGRTSYEQYF. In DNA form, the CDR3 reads TGTGCCAGCAGTTACGGACGGACCTCTTACGAGCAGTACTTC.